The 28 T cell receptor beta chains listed next were all sequenced from one sample in a study of a mutant IDH1 vaccine in newly diagnosed glioma. This sample's time point: baseline, week 1 (first vaccination visit). Noted treatment: pre-vaccination baseline after standard-of-care therapy. Libraries were prepared by immunoSEQ multiplex PCR; TCRdb keeps only in-frame clonotypes and omits some of them. The sample contains about 54,000 clones, roughly 80% of which appear only once. Sequencing used PBMCs, obtained from a glioma patient treated with radiotherapy, temozolomide or both. All receptors come from a man younger than 35 with glioma.

CDR3 coding DNA: TGCGCCAGCAGCCCCGGGACTAGCGGCCTCGAGCAGTACTTC. Protein sequence: CASSPGTSGLEQYF. The chain couples TRBV5-1 to TRBJ2-7, with 11 bases that match TRBD2. CDR3 size: 14 residues. The germline V gene has CDR1 SGHRS and CDR2 YFSETQ. The junction had 6 bases not matched to a gene; V was cut back by 4 bases and J by 6 bases.

The rearrangement uses TRBV27 and TRBJ2-7; no clear D. The germline V gene has CDR1 MNHEY and CDR2 SMNVEV (reference sequence). CDR3 size: 13 residues. The ends were cut back, 5 bases at V and 3 bases at J, with 11 bases in the middle. The CDR3: CASSPMQSYEQYF. As DNA, the CDR3 is TGTGCCAGCAGTCCAATGCAAAGCTACGAGCAGTACTTC.

The chain combines TRBV6-5 with TRBJ1-1; TRBD1 might be the D (6 bases). The CDR3 length is 14 residues. V was clipped by 6 bases and J by 4 bases, with 15 bases between them. The germline V gene encodes CDR1 MNHEY and CDR2 SVGAGI. CDR3 residues: CASSGTRGRTEAFF. CDR3 DNA sequence: TGTGCCAGCAGCGGGACCAGGGGTCGCACTGAAGCTTTCTTT.

V and J are TRBV10-3 and TRBJ1-2, with D uncertain. V shed 1 base and J shed 5 bases, with 11 bases lying between them. The CDR3 consists of 14 residues. Germline CDR1 reads ENHRY; CDR2 reads SYGVKD. Here the CDR3 DNA reads TGTGCCATCAGTGAGTTCGGTGTCAGTTATGGCTACACCTTC. Residues: CAISEFGVSYGYTF.

This clone has only one observation. V gene TRBV29-1 combines with J gene TRBJ1-3; D uncertain. This CDR3 has 13 residues. With 5 bases removed from V and 0 bases from J, the gap between germline ends came to 8 bases. Germline CDR1 is SQVTM and CDR2 is ANQGSEA. CDR3 amino acids: CSVTGFSGNTIYF. The CDR3 coding sequence is TGCAGCGTTACTGGTTTCTCTGGAAACACCATATATTTT.

The table lists this clone with a count of one. The chain combines TRBV7-9 with TRBJ2-3; perhaps TRBD1 as D (5 bases). Germline V gene data show CDR1 as SEHNR and CDR2 as FQNEAQ (reference sequence). V was pared by 3 bases and J by 6 bases, with 13 bases between. The CDR3 extends over 14 amino acids. In DNA, the CDR3 is TGTGCCAGCAGCTTTACACGTAGGGGCGATACGCAGTATTTT. It translates to CASSFTRRGDTQYF.

The chain is built from TRBV5-1 and TRBJ1-2, with no clear D. V lost 0 bases to trimming and J lost 7 bases, with 13 bases between them. Germline values: CDR1 SGHRS, CDR2 YFSETQ. CDR3 length equals 14 residues. The CDR3 DNA reads TGCGCCAGCAGCTTGGGTCGCCCAGATGGTGGCTACACCTTC. Translation gives CASSLGRPDGGYTF.

This clone was detected only once. This rearrangement joins TRBV13 to TRBJ2-4; 13 bases agree with TRBD2. Unmatched junction bases numbered 12, after V lost 5 bases and J lost 2 bases. Per the germline V gene, CDR1 is PRHDT and CDR2 is FYEKMQ (reference sequence). The CDR3 extends over 19 amino acids. CDR3 bases: TGTGCCAGCAGCACAACCGGGACTAGCGGGATCCTGACCAAAAACATTCAGTACTTC. As protein: CASSTTGTSGILTKNIQYF.

In this sample, this clone turned up once. The chain couples TRBV30 to TRBJ1-2; D gene unclear. In germline, CDR1 is GTSNPN, CDR2 SVGIG (reference sequence). V lost 0 bases, J lost 8 bases, and 10 bases lay in between. CDR3 length: 12 residues. The CDR3 sequence: CAWSVVAVGYTF. The CDR3 DNA follows: TGTGCCTGGAGTGTGGTCGCCGTCGGCTACACCTTC.

The genes are TRBV5-1 and TRBJ1-2; D unresolved. The germline V and J ends were trimmed by 0 bases and 2 bases, with 8 bases remaining between them. CDR1 and CDR2 (germline): SGHRS, YFSETQ. The CDR3 contains 14 residues. CDR3 sequence: CASSLEGRNYGYTF. The CDR3 nucleotides read TGCGCCAGCAGCTTGGAGGGCAGAAACTATGGCTACACCTTC.

In its sample, this clone was seen once. V and J are TRBV11-3 and TRBJ2-2; D may be TRBD1 (6 bases). The CDR3 spans 15 residues. With 6 bases removed from V and 5 bases from J, the gap between germline ends came to 16 bases. CDR1 is SGHNT, CDR2 YENEEA, per germline. This chain's CDR3 is CASRPDRLYTGELFF. The CDR3 DNA sequence: TGTGCCAGCAGACCGGACAGATTGTATACCGGGGAGCTGTTTTTT.

The chain carries TRBV29-1 and TRBJ2-1, with 9 bases matching TRBD1. The CDR3 consists of 18 residues. Germline values: CDR1 SQVTM, CDR2 ANQGSEA. The V and J ends lost 4 bases and 7 bases, in that order; junction bases with no gene match: 20. CDR3 sequence reads: CSVVGGRGRDRVENEQFF. CDR3 coding DNA: TGCAGCGTTGTGGGGGGGAGGGGTAGGGACAGGGTAGAGAATGAGCAGTTCTTC.

The CDR3 coding sequence is TGTGCCAGTAGTCCCCTCGGGGGCTGGCAGCCCCAGCATTTT. It translates to CASSPLGGWQPQHF. J is TRBJ1-5 and V is TRBV19; perhaps TRBD1 as D (6 bases). The V gene's germline CDR1 is LNHDA and CDR2 SQIVND (reference sequence). V lost 5 bases to trimming and J lost 7 bases, with 15 bases between them. CDR3 length: 14 residues.

The chain joins TRBV10-3 to TRBJ2-7; 12 bases align to TRBD1. This CDR3 spans 16 amino acids. Germline CDR1 and CDR2: ENHRY and SYGVKD. V shed 7 bases and J 3 bases; nucleotides not matched to a gene: 10. CDR3 nucleotide sequence: TGTGCCATCACCGGGACAGGGGGCGCCGGTGGCTACGAGCAGTACTTC. Translation gives CAITGTGGAGGYEQYF.

This chain links TRBV11-2 with TRBJ1-1; D ambiguous. Germline assignment: CDR1 SGHAT and CDR2 FQNNGV. V gave up 3 bases and J gave up 0 bases, with 8 bases separating them. CDR3 size: 14 residues. As DNA, the CDR3 is TGTGCCAGCAGCTTCGCAGAATTGAACACTGAAGCTTTCTTT. It codes for CASSFAELNTEAFF.

The chain links TRBV7-9 to TRBJ1-5; D unclear. The CDR3 spans 18 residues. Germline V gives CDR1 SEHNR, CDR2 FQNEAQ (reference sequence). With 1 base removed from V and 0 bases from J, the gap between germline ends came to 16 bases. CDR3 sequence: CASSLVPGGRGSNQPQHF. In DNA form, the CDR3 reads TGTGCCAGCAGCTTAGTGCCAGGAGGCAGAGGTAGCAATCAGCCCCAGCATTTT.

In DNA form, the CDR3 reads TGTGCCAGCAGTGACTCGAAAGACAGAAGCAATCAGCCCCAGCATTTT. The encoded protein is CASSDSKDRSNQPQHF. The V gene is TRBV6-4, the J gene TRBJ1-5, with D possibly matching TRBD1 (5 bases). The CDR3 contains 16 residues. Trimming took 0 bases from V and 1 from J, leaving 10 bases between them. Germline V gene lookup returns CDR1 MRHNA and CDR2 SNTAGT.

This chain joins TRBV4-2 and TRBJ2-2; D is ambiguous. Germline V CDR1 and CDR2: LGHNA, YNFKEQ. This CDR3 region has 16 residues. Trimming took 3 bases from V and 4 from J, leaving 15 bases between them. The CDR3 sequence: CASSQTSRTFTGELFF. DNA of the CDR3: TGTGCCAGCAGCCAGACTTCCCGTACTTTCACCGGGGAGCTGTTTTTT.

This clone was detected only a few times. The chain combines TRBV5-4 with TRBJ1-5; D gene ambiguous. The CDR3 length is 13 residues. Between the trimmed V and J ends, which lost 0 bases and 1 base, there was a span of 2 bases. Germline CDR1 SGHNT, CDR2 YYREEE (reference sequence). The CDR3 reads CASSLGSNQPQHF. As DNA, the CDR3 is TGTGCCAGCAGCTTGGGAAGCAATCAGCCCCAGCATTTT.

The chain uses TRBV10-2 and TRBJ1-1; 10 positions agree with TRBD1. The CDR3 has 16 amino acids. J gave up 0 bases and V 6 bases, and 7 bases lay outside the gene matches. The germline V gene encodes CDR1 WSHSY and CDR2 SAAADI. This CDR3 reads CASSYRQGAMNTEAFF. In nucleotides, the CDR3 is TGCGCCAGCAGCTACAGACAGGGGGCTATGAACACTGAAGCTTTCTTT.

V is TRBV20-1 and J is TRBJ2-1; D is ambiguous. The ends were cut back, 0 bases at V and 12 bases at J, with 9 bases in the middle. The CDR3 extends over 11 amino acids. The V gene's germline CDR1 is DFQATT and CDR2 SNEGSKA (reference sequence). CDR3 region: CSAREGAGQFF. CDR3 coding DNA: TGCAGTGCTAGAGAAGGAGCAGGGCAGTTCTTC.

This clone occurred once. The rearrangement uses TRBV5-4 and TRBJ1-2; D not certain. The CDR3 spans 11 residues. V gave up 3 bases and J gave up 7 bases, with 7 bases separating them. Germline V gives CDR1 SGHNT, CDR2 YYREEE (reference sequence). CDR3 sequence: CASSSETGYTF. Here the CDR3 DNA reads TGTGCCAGCAGCTCCGAAACTGGCTACACCTTC.

V gene TRBV5-6 combines with J gene TRBJ2-5, with TRBD1 as a possible D gene (6 bases). The CDR3 sequence is 13 residues long. V shed 4 bases and J shed 5 bases, with 12 bases lying between them. The germline V gene has CDR1 SGHDT and CDR2 YYEEEE. The CDR3, as DNA: TGTGCCAGCAGCCCTACAGGGTTGGAGACCCAGTACTTC. Protein sequence: CASSPTGLETQYF.

As DNA, the CDR3 is TGTGCCAGCAGCGTAGACTGGCGGGCACCCCTCCACTTT. Protein: CASSVDWRAPLHF. This sequence joins TRBV9 and TRBJ1-6; D call uncertain. Germline CDR1 reads SGDLS; CDR2 reads YYNGEE. The germline V and J ends were trimmed by 0 bases and 11 bases, with 9 bases remaining between them. The CDR3 is 13 amino acids.

The rearrangement uses TRBV4-1 and TRBJ2-1; 7 bases are shared with TRBD1. CDR1 and CDR2 from the germline V gene are MGHRA and YSYEKL. The CDR3 totals 14 residues. Trimming took 4 bases from V and 4 from J; bases not matched to a gene: 4. Written as DNA, the CDR3 is TGCGCCAGCAGCCTGAAGACAGGGTACAATGAGCAGTTCTTC. Its protein product is CASSLKTGYNEQFF.

The chain carries TRBV6-5 and TRBJ2-1; maybe TRBD2 (6 bases). The germline gives CDR1 MNHEY, CDR2 SVGAGI. Trimming removed 0 bases from V and 9 bases from J, with 15 bases in between. This CDR3 comprises 15 residues. The CDR3 DNA follows: TGTGCCAGCAGTTACTCCATTTCCGGAGGGCCTGAGCAGTTCTTC. It translates to CASSYSISGGPEQFF.

V and J are TRBV23-1 and TRBJ1-5, with TRBD1 as a possible D gene (5 bases). TRBV23-1 carries the ORF label, with uncertain function. This CDR3 region has 14 residues. V was clipped by 2 bases and J by 0 bases, with 5 bases between them. CDR3 coding DNA: TGCGCCAGCAGTCAAGACAGTAGCAATCAGCCCCAGCATTTT. It codes for CASSQDSSNQPQHF.

This rearrangement joins TRBV27 to TRBJ2-2; 12 bases match TRBD2. The CDR3 sequence is 16 residues long. The ends lost 3 bases at V and 4 bases at J; junction bases unmatched: 3. Per the germline V gene, CDR1 is MNHEY and CDR2 is SMNVEV (reference sequence). CDR3: CASSFELAGGTGELFF. The CDR3 region has the DNA TGTGCCAGCAGTTTCGAACTAGCGGGAGGCACCGGGGAGCTGTTTTTT.